These 23 T cell receptor beta chains came from one sample sequenced in a study of shared clonotypes between healthy human individuals. Only in-frame clones appear in the TCRdb table, and some are missing; sequencing was by immunoSEQ multiplex PCR. The sample has roughly 1,100,000 clones; roughly 80% are singletons. Source material: memory CD4+ T cells sorted from blood. Indicated subset: CD45RA-negative fraction. These receptors were obtained from a young man in good health.

CDR3 nucleotides: TGCGCCAGCAGTGAGTCAAGGACTGAAGCTTTCTTT. Its protein product is CASSESRTEAFF. The rearrangement uses TRBV10-2 and TRBJ1-1; D is undetermined. Germline lookup yields CDR1 WSHSY and CDR2 SAAADI. V was trimmed by 0 bases and J by 5 bases, leaving 4 bases between them. The CDR3 length is 12 residues.

This clone was counted once. V is TRBV28 and J is TRBJ2-5, with 9 bases matching TRBD1. The length of the CDR3 is 18 residues. V dropped 5 bases and J dropped 5; count of bases not matched to a gene: 18. In germline, CDR1 is MDHEN, CDR2 SYDVKM. The CDR3 spells CASSTPRAGQGRSETQYF. Written as DNA, the CDR3 is TGTGCCAGCAGTACGCCCAGAGCGGGACAGGGTCGTAGCGAGACCCAGTACTTC.

The chain recombines TRBV7-9 with TRBJ2-1; 9 bases fit TRBD1. The ends lost 5 bases at V and 8 bases at J; junction bases unmatched: 4. This CDR3 is built from 13 residues. Germline lookup yields CDR1 SEHNR and CDR2 FQNEAQ (reference sequence). The CDR3 bases are TGTGCCAGCAGCGAGGACAGGGGACATGAGCAGTTCTTC. As protein: CASSEDRGHEQFF.

The chain recombines TRBV18 with TRBJ1-1, with D unclear. V lost 0 bases and J 1 base, leaving 9 bases between the germline ends. CDR3 length: 15 residues. Germline V gives CDR1 KGHSH, CDR2 LQKENI. The CDR3 spells CASSPPSQKNTEAFF. CDR3 coding DNA: TGTGCCAGCTCACCACCGAGCCAAAAGAACACTGAAGCTTTCTTT.

The chain links TRBV6-8 to TRBJ2-5; TRBD2 agrees at 8 bases. The CDR3 runs 17 residues. The germline gives CDR1 MNHGY, CDR2 SAAAGT. Losses at the gene ends were 8 bases for V and 4 bases for J; bases not matched to a gene: 18. The CDR3: CASPPGPREAPPETQYF. CDR3 bases: TGTGCCAGCCCCCCAGGTCCGCGGGAGGCACCTCCAGAGACCCAGTACTTC.

The chain uses TRBV25-1 and TRBJ2-7; D is perhaps TRBD2 (6 bases). The V end was cut by 7 bases, the J end by 0 bases, with 16 bases between. The CDR3 has 15 amino acids. CDR1 is MGHDK, CDR2 SYGVNS, per germline. The CDR3 here is CASTPGDLSSYEQYF. CDR3 in DNA: TGTGCCAGCACCCCGGGGGACTTGAGCTCCTACGAGCAGTACTTC.

The chain carries TRBV5-1 and TRBJ1-2; tentative D call: TRBD1 (5 bases). Germline V gene lookup returns CDR1 SGHRS and CDR2 YFSETQ. The CDR3 covers 16 residues. Trimming removed 0 bases from V and 4 bases from J, with 16 bases in between. Here the CDR3 DNA reads TGCGCCAGCAGCTTGGAAGCCGGGCAGAGGGGCTATGGCTACACCTTC. Translation: CASSLEAGQRGYGYTF.

The rearrangement joins TRBV25-1 to TRBJ2-7; D is possibly TRBD1 (5 bases). The length of the CDR3 is 15 residues. V lost 2 bases and J lost 2, with 13 bases in between. CDR1 MGHDK and CDR2 SYGVNS come from the germline V gene. CDR3 sequence: CASSEATVTPYEQYF. CDR3 sequence (DNA): TGTGCCAGCAGTGAAGCGACAGTTACCCCCTACGAGCAGTACTTC.

The count of this clone is one. This chain uses TRBV7-9 with TRBJ1-1, with 7 positions matching TRBD1. Germline V gene lookup returns CDR1 SEHNR and CDR2 FQNEAQ (reference sequence). CDR3 length equals 14 residues. The trim removed 7 bases at V and 4 bases at J, leaving 9 bases unmatched. The CDR3 reads CASTATGSGTEAFF. The DNA of the CDR3 is TGTGCCAGCACCGCGACAGGGTCTGGCACTGAAGCTTTCTTT.

A few counts support this clone. The chain combines TRBV7-2 with TRBJ1-6, with D uncertain. The CDR3 loop spans 14 amino acids. Germline V gene lookup returns CDR1 SGHTA and CDR2 FQGNSA. Trimming took off 5 bases at V and 6 bases at J, with 11 bases between the two ends. The CDR3 DNA reads TGTGCCAGCAGCCCGGGAGCTCCTAATTCACCCCTCCACTTT. This sequence encodes CASSPGAPNSPLHF.

The V and J genes are TRBV7-9 and TRBJ1-2; 10 bases match TRBD1. Germline assignment: CDR1 SEHNR and CDR2 FQNEAQ (reference sequence). Trimming cost V 2 bases and J 8 bases; bases outside gene matches: 8. The CDR3 runs 15 residues. The CDR3 DNA reads TGTGCCAGCAGCTTAATGGGACAGGGGCCTCAGGGCTACACCTTC. Encoded protein: CASSLMGQGPQGYTF.

This clone was counted between two and nine times. The sample holds other DNA sequences that translate to the same CDR3. J is TRBJ1-1 and V is TRBV5-1; 7 nucleotides line up with TRBD1. CDR3 length: 14 residues. V lost 2 bases, J lost 1 base, and 2 bases stayed unmatched. Germline assignment: CDR1 SGHRS and CDR2 YFSETQ. The CDR3 spells CASSFQGGNTEAFF. The CDR3 DNA is TGCGCCAGCAGCTTTCAGGGGGGGAACACTGAAGCTTTCTTT.

This clone was counted only a few times. The chain carries TRBV7-2 and TRBJ2-3; 11 bases are shared with TRBD2. This CDR3 contains 15 residues. The germline V gene encodes CDR1 SGHTA and CDR2 FQGNSA. Germline trimming cut 3 bases from V and 4 bases from J; bases unmatched to any gene: 3. CDR3 region: CASSFSGRGPDTQYF. Written as DNA, the CDR3 is TGTGCCAGCAGCTTTAGCGGGAGGGGCCCAGATACGCAGTATTTT.

This rearrangement joins TRBV28 to TRBJ1-2; unclear D gene. Between the trimmed V and J ends, which lost 7 bases and 3 bases, there was a span of 12 bases. The CDR3 is 13 amino acids. Germline V gene data show CDR1 as MDHEN and CDR2 as SYDVKM. CDR3: CASKHDPDYGYTF. CDR3 nucleotides: TGTGCCAGCAAACATGACCCGGACTATGGCTACACCTTC.

The CDR3 loop reads CASSNRQSYEQYF. In DNA form, the CDR3 reads TGTGCCAGCAGTAACCGACAGAGCTACGAGCAGTACTTC. The chain combines TRBV6-5 with TRBJ2-7; a weak D match, TRBD1 (5 bases). Germline values: CDR1 MNHEY, CDR2 SVGAGI. The CDR3 length is 13 residues. Deletions cut 5 bases from V and 3 bases from J, with 11 bases between.

The gene calls are TRBV19 and TRBJ2-3; 9 bases align to TRBD1. CDR1 and CDR2 from the germline V gene are LNHDA and SQIVND (reference sequence). This CDR3 region has 18 residues. Losses at the gene ends were 6 bases for V and 0 bases for J; bases not matched to a gene: 13. The CDR3 reads CASRGGDRVKDSTDTQYF. CDR3 sequence (DNA): TGTGCCAGTAGGGGAGGGGACAGGGTAAAGGACAGCACAGATACGCAGTATTTT.

In this sample, this clone turned up a few times. A read error is possible here, since a much larger clone lies one base away. This chain uses TRBV2 with TRBJ1-1, with unresolved D. This CDR3 spans 11 amino acids. The ends were cut back, 7 bases at V and 3 bases at J, with 6 bases in the middle. Germline-derived CDR1 and CDR2 are SNHLY and FYNNEI. The CDR3: CASMRDTEAFF. CDR3 nucleotide sequence: TGTGCCAGCATGAGGGACACTGAAGCTTTCTTT.

This clone turned up a few times. The V gene is TRBV19, the J gene TRBJ2-1; D possibly corresponds to TRBD2 (6 bases). The CDR3 covers 17 residues. V lost 1 base and J lost 4, with 17 bases in between. Germline lookup yields CDR1 LNHDA and CDR2 SQIVND (reference sequence). In nucleotides, the CDR3 is TGTGCCAGTAGTATAGGCGGGGCAGGGAATAGATACAATGAGCAGTTCTTC. It translates to CASSIGGAGNRYNEQFF.

This chain uses TRBV6-5 with TRBJ1-2; perhaps TRBD1 as D (5 bases). Germline loops: CDR1 MNHEY, CDR2 SVGAGI. CDR3 size: 14 residues. Trimming cost V 2 bases and J 0 bases, with 7 bases left between them. The CDR3: CASSYLDTNYGYTF. The DNA for the CDR3 is TGTGCCAGCAGTTACCTGGACACTAACTATGGCTACACCTTC.

J is TRBJ1-1 and V is TRBV19; 7 bases fit TRBD1. In germline, CDR1 is LNHDA, CDR2 SQIVND (reference sequence). The CDR3 contains 13 residues. Trimming at V came to 8 bases and at J to 0 bases, leaving 3 bases not matched to a gene. Here the CDR3 reads CASQGDLNTEAFF. The CDR3 DNA is TGTGCCAGTCAGGGGGATTTGAACACTGAAGCTTTCTTT.

In the case of this clone: A junction boundary mismatches the germline segment, possibly from a read error. V is TRBV10-3 and J is TRBJ2-7; D is ambiguous. CDR1 and CDR2 from the germline V gene are ENHRY and SYGVKD. The CDR3 has 15 residues. Here the CDR3 DNA reads TGTGCCATCAGTCAGTCGGACCGAAATTCCTACGAGCAGTACTTC. Its protein product is CAISQSDRNSYEQYF.

V gene TRBV5-1 combines with J gene TRBJ2-2; D gene unclear. The V gene lost 1 base and the J gene lost 0 bases, with 7 bases spanning the gap. The CDR3 is made up of 15 amino acids. Germline assignment: CDR1 SGHRS and CDR2 YFSETQ. CDR3 bases: TGCGCCAGCAGCTTGTTACCGACGAACACCGGGGAGCTGTTTTTT. Translation: CASSLLPTNTGELFF.

This clone turned up a few times. The sample contains more than one DNA sequence encoding this CDR3. The chain has TRBV5-1 and TRBJ1-5; TRBD1 aligns across 7 bases. V shed 0 bases, J shed 4 bases, and the junction held 4 bases outside the gene matches. CDR1 SGHRS and CDR2 YFSETQ come from the germline V gene. The CDR3 is 15 residues long. CDR3 coding DNA: TGCGCCAGCAGCTTGGGACAGGGATCAAATCAGCCCCAGCATTTT. It specifies CASSLGQGSNQPQHF.